This T cell receptor (beta chain) was recovered during a study of Ad26.COV2.S vaccination and SARS-CoV-2 variants. CDR1 is SGDLS, CDR2 YYNGEE, per germline. Trimming took off 3 bases at V and 5 bases at J, with 13 bases between the two ends. This CDR3 spans 14 amino acids. Sequencing used immunoSEQ multiplex PCR; TCRdb keeps in-frame clones, though not all of them. The sample holds around 300,000 clones, 80% to 90% seen once. Treatment denoted: over 15 received Ad26.COV2.S at low or high dose, single or two shots; about 5 received placebo; per-sample allocation not given. Collection of the samples took place on day 63 after the first injection of vaccine or placebo. A Boston donor was an adult aged 18-55 years.

The chain combines TRBV9 with TRBJ2-3; D unclear. The sequence came from a person aged 18-60 years who received the Ad26.COV2.S COVID-19 vaccine or a placebo. Specimen: peripheral blood, collected in a trial of Ad26.COV2.S vaccine versus placebo. This chain's CDR3 is CASSGGRAGDTQYF. The CDR3 bases are TGTGCCAGCAGCGGAGGACGGGCCGGAGATACGCAGTATTTT.